This record concerns one T cell receptor beta chain sequence. The antigen is unknown. This sample stems from a study of cytomegalovirus exposure and HLA in healthy donors. General study results and limits: Donor immune exposure was known only as CMV serostatus.

PCR primers comprised 60 Vbeta and 13 Jbeta primers. Sequencing used immunoSEQ multiplex PCR; TCRdb keeps in-frame clones, though not all of them. The data show around 110,000 clones, 70% seen once. The CDR3 has 14 amino acids. In germline, CDR1 is MNHNS, CDR2 SASEGT. V lost 6 bases to trimming and J lost 0 bases, with 12 bases between them. V usage is TRBV6-1 and J usage is TRBJ2-7; tentative D call: TRBD1 (6 bases). This clonotype was obtained from a man between 25 and 39 years old in good health and CMV-seropositive. Source material: PBMCs. The CDR3 region has the DNA TGTGCCAGCAGGCAGAGGGGGAGCTCCTACGAGCAGTACTTC. Translated: CASRQRGSSYEQYF.